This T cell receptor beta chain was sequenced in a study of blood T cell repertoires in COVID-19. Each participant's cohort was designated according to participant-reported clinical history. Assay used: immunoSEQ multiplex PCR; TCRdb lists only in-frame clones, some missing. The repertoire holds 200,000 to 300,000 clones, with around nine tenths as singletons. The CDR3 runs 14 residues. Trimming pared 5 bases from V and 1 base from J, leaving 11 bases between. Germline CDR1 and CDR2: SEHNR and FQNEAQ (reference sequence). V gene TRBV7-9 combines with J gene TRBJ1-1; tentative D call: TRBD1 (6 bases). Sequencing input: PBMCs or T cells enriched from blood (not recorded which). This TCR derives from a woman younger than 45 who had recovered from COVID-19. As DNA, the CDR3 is TGTGCCAGCAGCCCGCGGACAGAGAACACTGAAGCTTTCTTT. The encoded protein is CASSPRTENTEAFF. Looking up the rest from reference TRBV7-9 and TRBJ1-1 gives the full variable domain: DTGVSQNPRHKITKRGQNVTFRCDPISEHNRLYWYRQTLGQGPEFLTYFQNEAQLEKSRLLSDRFSAERPKGSFSTLEIQRTEQGDSAMYLCASSPRTENTEAFFGQGTRLTVV.